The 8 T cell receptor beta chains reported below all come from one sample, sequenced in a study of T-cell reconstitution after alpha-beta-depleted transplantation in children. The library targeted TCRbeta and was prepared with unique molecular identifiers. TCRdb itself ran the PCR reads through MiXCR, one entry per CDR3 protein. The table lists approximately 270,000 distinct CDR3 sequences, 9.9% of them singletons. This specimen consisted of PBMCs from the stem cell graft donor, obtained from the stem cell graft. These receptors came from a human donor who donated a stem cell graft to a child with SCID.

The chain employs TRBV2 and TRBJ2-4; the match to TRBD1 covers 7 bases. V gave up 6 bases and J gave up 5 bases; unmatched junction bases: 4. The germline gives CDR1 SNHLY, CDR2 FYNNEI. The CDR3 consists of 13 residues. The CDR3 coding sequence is TGTGCCAGCAGGCCCGGGACAGAAAACATTCAGTACTTC. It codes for CASRPGTENIQYF.

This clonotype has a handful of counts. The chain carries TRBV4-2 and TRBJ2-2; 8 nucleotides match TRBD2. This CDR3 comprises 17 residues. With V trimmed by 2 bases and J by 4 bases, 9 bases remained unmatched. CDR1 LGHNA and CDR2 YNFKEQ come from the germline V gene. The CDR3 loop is CASSQHSSGGPTGELFF. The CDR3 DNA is TGTGCCAGCAGCCAACACTCCAGCGGGGGTCCCACCGGGGAGCTGTTTTTT.

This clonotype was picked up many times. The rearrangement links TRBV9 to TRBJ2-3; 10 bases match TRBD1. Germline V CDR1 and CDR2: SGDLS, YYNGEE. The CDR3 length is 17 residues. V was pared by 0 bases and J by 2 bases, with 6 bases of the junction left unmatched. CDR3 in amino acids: CASSVEGQGTYTDTQYF. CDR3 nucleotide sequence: TGTGCCAGCAGCGTAGAGGGACAGGGGACCTACACAGATACGCAGTATTTT.

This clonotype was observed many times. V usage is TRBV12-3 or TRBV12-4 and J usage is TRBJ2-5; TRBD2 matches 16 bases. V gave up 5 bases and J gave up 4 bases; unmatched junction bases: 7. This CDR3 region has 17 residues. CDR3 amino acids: CASSPGTSGGAGETQYF. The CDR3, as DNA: TGTGCCAGCAGTCCCGGGACTAGCGGGGGGGCAGGAGAGACCCAGTACTTC.

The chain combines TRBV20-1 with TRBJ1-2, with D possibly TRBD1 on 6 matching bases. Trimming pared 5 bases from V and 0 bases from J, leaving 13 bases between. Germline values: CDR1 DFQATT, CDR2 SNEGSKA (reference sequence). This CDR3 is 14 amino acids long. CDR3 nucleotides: TGCAGTGCTGGGGCAGGGGCAGCTAACTATGGCTACACCTTC. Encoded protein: CSAGAGAANYGYTF.

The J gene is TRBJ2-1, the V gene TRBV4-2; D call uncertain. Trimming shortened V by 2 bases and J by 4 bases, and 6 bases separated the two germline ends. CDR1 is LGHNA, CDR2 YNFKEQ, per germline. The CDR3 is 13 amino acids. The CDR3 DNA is TGTGCCAGCAGCCAACTCTTATACAATGAGCAGTTCTTC. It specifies CASSQLLYNEQFF.

CDR3 sequence (DNA): TGTGCCAGTAGCACCTCTTTCCAGGGAGGTCGGGACACCGGGGAGCTGTTTTTT. It codes for CASSTSFQGGRDTGELFF. The V and J genes are TRBV19 and TRBJ2-2; possibly TRBD2 for D (6 bases). Trimming cost V 6 bases and J 3 bases, with 23 bases left between them. This CDR3 is built from 18 residues. Germline lookup yields CDR1 LNHDA and CDR2 SQIVND (reference sequence). The variable domain in full, with the rest retrieved from reference TRBV19 and TRBJ2-2, is DGGITQSPKYLFRKEGQNVTLSCEQNLNHDAMYWYRQDPGQGLRLIYYSQIVNDFQKGDIAEGYSVSREKKESFPLTVTSAQKNPTAFYLCASSTSFQGGRDTGELFFGEGSRLTVL.

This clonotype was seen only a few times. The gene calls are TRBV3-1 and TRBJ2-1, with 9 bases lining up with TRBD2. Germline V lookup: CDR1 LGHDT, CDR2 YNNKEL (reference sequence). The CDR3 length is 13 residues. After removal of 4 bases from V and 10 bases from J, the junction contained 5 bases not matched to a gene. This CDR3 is CASSPGLAFEQFF. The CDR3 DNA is TGTGCCAGCAGCCCGGGACTAGCTTTCGAGCAGTTCTTC.